The 6 T cell receptor beta chains presented below share a single source sample, sequenced in a study of technical replicates of blood from a few donors. Sequencing used immunoSEQ multiplex PCR; TCRdb keeps in-frame clones, though not all of them. This table holds 60,000 to 65,000 clones, about 90% found once. The source material was PBMCs. The receptors were gathered from a human donor in good health. Some clones in this sample may be carry-over from other donors' samples.

J is TRBJ1-4 and V is TRBV7-2; no clear D gene. The CDR3 has 15 amino acids. CDR1 is SGHTA and CDR2 is FQGNSA in the germline V gene. Trimming removed 5 bases from V and 5 bases from J, with 15 bases in between. The CDR3 protein is CASSPSGNQNEKLFF. CDR3 nucleotides: TGTGCCAGCAGCCCGTCAGGCAACCAAAATGAAAAACTGTTTTTT. Filled out from reference TRBV7-2 and TRBJ1-4, the complete variable domain reads GAGVSQSPSNKVTEKGKDVELRCDPISGHTALYWYRQSLGQGLEFLIYFQGNSAPDKSGLPSDRFSAERTGGSVSTLTIQRTQQEDSAVYLCASSPSGNQNEKLFFGSGTQLSVL.

The V gene is TRBV5-1, the J gene TRBJ2-1, with TRBD1 identical over 8 bases. Unmatched junction bases numbered 2, after V lost 3 bases and J lost 0 bases. The CDR3 runs 15 residues. Germline CDR1 and CDR2: SGHRS and YFSETQ. As DNA, the CDR3 is TGCGCCAGCAGCTCTACAGGGGGCTCCTACAATGAGCAGTTCTTC. This codes for CASSSTGGSYNEQFF.

This clone turned up a few times. V gene TRBV6-4 combines with J gene TRBJ2-3, with D perhaps matching TRBD2 (6 bases). This CDR3 is built from 15 residues. Per the germline V gene, CDR1 is MRHNA and CDR2 is SNTAGT. Trimming cost V 4 bases and J 5 bases, with 16 bases left between them. The CDR3 DNA reads as TGTGCCAGCAGTGTCATGGCGGGACGGGGAGATACGCAGTATTTT. This gives the protein CASSVMAGRGDTQYF.

The rearrangement links TRBV19 to TRBJ1-3; D unresolved. Trimming shortened V by 7 bases and J by 0 bases, and 10 bases separated the two germline ends. The length of the CDR3 is 14 residues. CDR1 is LNHDA, CDR2 SQIVND, per germline (reference sequence). CDR3 in DNA: TGTGCCAGTACCCCGGGTTCCTCTGGAAACACCATATATTTT. It translates to CASTPGSSGNTIYF.

The chain recombines TRBV7-2 with TRBJ1-1, with 10 bases that match TRBD1. CDR1 SGHTA and CDR2 FQGNSA come from the germline V gene. V lost 5 bases and J lost 4; bases outside the gene matches: 4. This CDR3 contains 14 residues. The CDR3 loop is CASSPDRGGTEAFF. DNA for the CDR3: TGTGCCAGCAGCCCGGACAGGGGGGGCACTGAAGCTTTCTTT. Full variable domain (remainder filled in from reference TRBV7-2 and TRBJ1-1): GAGVSQSPSNKVTEKGKDVELRCDPISGHTALYWYRQSLGQGLEFLIYFQGNSAPDKSGLPSDRFSAERTGGSVSTLTIQRTQQEDSAVYLCASSPDRGGTEAFFGQGTRLTVV.

The V call is TRBV30, the J call TRBJ2-3; 8 bases fit TRBD2. CDR3 length: 16 residues. The trim removed 0 bases at V and 10 bases at J, leaving 15 bases unmatched. CDR1 is GTSNPN, CDR2 SVGIG, per germline (reference sequence). The CDR3 loop is CAWSVAGVPTWTAQYF. The CDR3 coding sequence is TGTGCCTGGAGTGTAGCGGGGGTGCCCACCTGGACGGCGCAGTATTTT.